These 3 T cell receptor beta chains came from one sample sequenced in a study of blood T cell repertoires in COVID-19 (TCRdb year 2020). Library construction relied on the immunoSEQ multiplex PCR assay. TCRdb obtained this table from immuneACCESS and retained in-frame rearrangements with V and J assigned. These tables miss some clones; where compared with another copy, unresolved V genes account for less than half of the shortfall, and the remainder is unexplained. This sample is represented by just over 150,000 clones; approximately 84% of them were singletons. Approximately 22% of the sample belongs to the ten largest clones. Material: peripheral blood. The receptors shown here come from a woman at least 80 years old with acute or convalescent COVID-19.

The chain has TRBV23-1 and TRBJ1-6; 10 bases match TRBD1. TRBV23-1 is an ORF for which the function is uncertain. The CDR3 length is 16 residues. V trimming: 7 bases; J trimming: 0 bases; junction bases outside the gene matches: 3. Written as DNA, the CDR3 is TGCGCCAGCACCCGGACAGGGGGCTCCTATAATTCACCCCTCCACTTT. It is translated as CASTRTGGSYNSPLHF.

V gene TRBV7-9 combines with J gene TRBJ2-7; 9 nucleotides line up with TRBD1. The CDR3 runs 11 residues. Germline V gives CDR1 SEHNR, CDR2 FQNEAQ (reference sequence). V trimming: 5 bases; J trimming: 11 bases; junction bases outside the gene matches: 4. Here the CDR3 reads CASSEGQGKYF. The CDR3 coding sequence is TGTGCCAGCAGCGAGGGACAGGGAAAGTACTTC. The full variable domain, with the rest looked up from reference TRBV7-9 and TRBJ2-7, is DTGVSQNPRHKITKRGQNVTFRCDPISEHNRLYWYRQTLGQGPEFLTYFQNEAQLEKSRLLSDRFSAERPKGSFSTLEIQRTEQGDSAMYLCASSEGQGKYFGPGTRLTVT.

The gene calls are TRBV14 and TRBJ1-6; 7 bases line up with TRBD1. CDR1 is SGHDN and CDR2 is FVKESK in the germline V gene. Germline trimming cut 3 bases from V and 14 bases from J; bases unmatched to any gene: 10. CDR3 length equals 14 residues. In DNA, the CDR3 is TGTGCCAGCAGCCAGCAGACAGGGAGGATGGCCCTCCACTTT. This encodes CASSQQTGRMALHF. Full variable domain (outside the CDR3, taken from reference TRBV14 and TRBJ1-6): EAGVTQFPSHSVIEKGQTVTLRCDPISGHDNLYWYRRVMGKEIKFLLHFVKESKQDESGMPNNRFLAERTGGTYSTLKVQPAELEDSGVYFCASSQQTGRMALHFGNGTRLTVT.